This T cell receptor (beta chain) is drawn from a study of regulatory T cells in long-lasting Graves disease. Germline V gene data show CDR1 as SGHNT and CDR2 as YENEEA. V lost 0 bases, J lost 8 bases, and 10 bases stayed unmatched. This CDR3 comprises 16 residues. Time point defined: newly diagnosed GD, antithyroid drugs for less than 3 months. PBMCs were the source of the RNA used for TCR sequencing. American Thyroid Association guidelines defined how Graves' disease was diagnosed. Around 9 milliliters of peripheral blood were drawn into EDTA tubes. Worth noting for this clonotype: Antigen: not known.

Construction of the TCR beta libraries employed iRepertoire HTBI primers in conjunction with Arm-PCR of CDR3 regions. TCRdb reprocessed the multiplex PCR reads with MiXCR, giving one entry per CDR3 protein. This table has fewer than 350,000 distinct CDR3 sequences, 15% to 20% appearing once. Points from the study as a whole: TRBV28, TRBJ1-2 and TRBJ2-5 were segments that persistent disease favored.

This material consisted of peripheral blood mononuclear cells (PBMCs), taken at new diagnosis, from a patient treated with antithyroid drugs. The chain couples TRBV11-3 to TRBJ2-1; TRBD1 agrees at 7 bases. This sequence was found in a female donor with Graves disease. As DNA, the CDR3 is TGTGCCAGCAGCTTAGATTCGGGACAGACTGCATATGAGCAGTTCTTC. This sequence encodes CASSLDSGQTAYEQFF.